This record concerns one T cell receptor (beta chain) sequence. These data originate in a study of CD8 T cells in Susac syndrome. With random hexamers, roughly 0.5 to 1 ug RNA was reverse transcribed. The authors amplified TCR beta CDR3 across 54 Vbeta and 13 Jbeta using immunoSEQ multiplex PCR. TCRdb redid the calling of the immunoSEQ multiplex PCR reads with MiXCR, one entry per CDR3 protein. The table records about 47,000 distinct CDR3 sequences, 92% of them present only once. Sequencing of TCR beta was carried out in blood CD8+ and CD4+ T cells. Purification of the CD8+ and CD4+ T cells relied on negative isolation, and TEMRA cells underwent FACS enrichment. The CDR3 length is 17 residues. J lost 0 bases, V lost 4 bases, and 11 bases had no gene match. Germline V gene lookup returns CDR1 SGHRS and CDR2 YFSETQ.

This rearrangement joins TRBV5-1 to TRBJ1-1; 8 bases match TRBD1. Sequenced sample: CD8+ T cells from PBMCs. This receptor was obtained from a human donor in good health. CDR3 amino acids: CASSQGGQAILNTEAFF. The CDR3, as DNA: TGCGCCAGCAGCCAGGGGGGACAGGCGATTTTGAACACTGAAGCTTTCTTT.